These T cell receptor beta chains were read from a single sample in a study of T cell changes during pregnancy in multiple sclerosis. TCRdb keeps only in-frame clones here, not all; method: immunoSEQ multiplex PCR. The sample gives roughly 58,000 clones, 80% to 95% of which show up once; around 0.16% is in the top ten. Sequences were derived from CD4+ T cells from peripheral blood mononuclear cells, sampled after pregnancy. These receptors came from a female donor in good health, enrolled as a control in a pregnancy study. Both conserved end residues are part of each CDR3. Fields, in order: CDR3 length, V gene, CDR3 protein.

>14|TRBV9
CASSAQQGYDGYTF
>20|TRBV7-3
CASSSKATTTSGGAADTQYF
>16|TRBV6-5
CASSYSTWGGPNEQFF
>14|TRBV6-1
CASSVWDSNQPQHF
>15|TRBV7-8
CASSLGDRSQETQYF
>14|TRBV29-1
CSAFDPGLSYEQYF
>15|TRBV11-1
CASSLEGTGGSEAFF
>17|TRBV18
CASSRTGQLITGNTIYF
>15|TRBV11-2
CASSLGSSGGTEAFF
>19|TRBV6-1
CASSEGFWTGKRSNQPQHF
>16|TRBV6-1
CASSENVDRKNQPQHF
>16|TRBV5-8
CASSFTGTGGIYEQYF
>11|TRBV20-1
CSARDRNRDSF
>16|TRBV4-1
CASSQSTGTESYEQYF
>14|TRBV4-3
CASSPDFSGTEAFF
>15|TRBV4-3
CASSRGTAMNTEAFF
>14|TRBV5-6
CASSKTGFYYEQYF
>14|TRBV6-5
CASSFRGTNQPQHF
>14|TRBV27
CASSPKGTRYEQYF
>15|TRBV7-9
CASSPGQGIGSPLHF
>14|TRBV6-1
CASIKSGVSYEQYF
>13|TRBV19
CASIDRDNQPQHF